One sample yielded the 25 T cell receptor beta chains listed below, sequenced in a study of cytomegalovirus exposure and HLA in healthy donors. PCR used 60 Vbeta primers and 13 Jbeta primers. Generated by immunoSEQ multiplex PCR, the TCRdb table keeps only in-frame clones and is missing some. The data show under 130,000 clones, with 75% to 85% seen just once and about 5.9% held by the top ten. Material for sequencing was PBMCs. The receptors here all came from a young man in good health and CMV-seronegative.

Here the CDR3 reads CASSLGGGGGYSYEQYF. CDR3 coding DNA: TGTGCCAGCAGCTTAGGAGGAGGGGGCGGGTACTCCTACGAGCAGTACTTC. The V and J genes are TRBV7-2 and TRBJ2-7; tentative D call: TRBD1 (7 bases). The germline V gene has CDR1 SGHTA and CDR2 FQGNSA. The CDR3 contains 17 residues. Trimming took off 1 base at V and 0 bases at J, with 16 bases between the two ends.

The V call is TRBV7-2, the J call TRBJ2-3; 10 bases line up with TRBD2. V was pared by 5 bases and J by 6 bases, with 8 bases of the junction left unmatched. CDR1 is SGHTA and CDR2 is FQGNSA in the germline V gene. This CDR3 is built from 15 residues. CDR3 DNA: TGTGCCAGCAGCCTACTAGCGGGGAAGGCGGATACGCAGTATTTT. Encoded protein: CASSLLAGKADTQYF.

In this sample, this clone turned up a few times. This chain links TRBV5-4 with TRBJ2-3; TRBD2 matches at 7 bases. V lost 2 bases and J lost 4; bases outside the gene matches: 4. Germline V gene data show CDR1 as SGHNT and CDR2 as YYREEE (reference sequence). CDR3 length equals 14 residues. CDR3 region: CASSLREGSDTQYF. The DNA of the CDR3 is TGTGCCAGCAGCTTAAGGGAGGGTTCAGATACGCAGTATTTT.

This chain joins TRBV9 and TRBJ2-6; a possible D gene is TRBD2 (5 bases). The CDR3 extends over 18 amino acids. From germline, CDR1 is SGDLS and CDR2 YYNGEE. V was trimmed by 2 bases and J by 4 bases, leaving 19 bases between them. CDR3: CASSVFLNPEAGANVLTF. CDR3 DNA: TGTGCCAGCAGCGTCTTCTTAAATCCGGAGGCCGGGGCCAACGTCCTGACTTTC.

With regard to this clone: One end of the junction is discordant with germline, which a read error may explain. CDR3 in amino acids: CSSSLTGYEQFF. DNA of the CDR3: TGTTCCAGCAGCTTAACGGGTTATGAGCAGTTCTTC. The chain employs TRBV7-9 and TRBJ2-1; no reliable D call. The CDR3 runs 12 residues. Per germline, CDR1 SEHNR and CDR2 FQNEAQ (reference sequence).

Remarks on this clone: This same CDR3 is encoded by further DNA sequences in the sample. The CDR3 nucleotides are TGTGCCAGCAGTGAAGCGAGCGGGACACAAGAGACCCAGTACTTC. Protein sequence: CASSEASGTQETQYF. This rearrangement joins TRBV6-1 to TRBJ2-5; tentatively, D is TRBD2 (7 bases). CDR1 MNHNS and CDR2 SASEGT come from the germline V gene. The germline V and J ends were trimmed by 0 bases and 2 bases, with 10 bases remaining between them. The CDR3 is made up of 15 amino acids.

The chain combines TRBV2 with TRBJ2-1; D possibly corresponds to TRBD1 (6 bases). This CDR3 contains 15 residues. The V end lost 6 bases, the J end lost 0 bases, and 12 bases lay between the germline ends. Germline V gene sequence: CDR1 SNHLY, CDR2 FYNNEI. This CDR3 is CASRDQGGSYNEQFF. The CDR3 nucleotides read TGTGCCAGCAGGGACCAAGGGGGCTCCTACAATGAGCAGTTCTTC. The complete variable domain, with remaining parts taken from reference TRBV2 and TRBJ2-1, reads EPEVTQTPSHQVTQMGQEVILRCVPISNHLYFYWYRQILGQKVEFLVSFYNNEISEKSEIFDDQFSVERPDGSNFTLKIRSTKLEDSAMYFCASRDQGGSYNEQFFGPGTRLTVL.

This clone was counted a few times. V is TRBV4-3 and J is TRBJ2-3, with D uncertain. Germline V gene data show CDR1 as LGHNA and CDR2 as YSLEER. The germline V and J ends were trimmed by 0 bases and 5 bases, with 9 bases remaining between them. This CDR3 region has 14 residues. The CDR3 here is CASSQEYPGDTQYF. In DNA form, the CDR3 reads TGCGCCAGCAGCCAAGAGTACCCGGGAGATACGCAGTATTTT.

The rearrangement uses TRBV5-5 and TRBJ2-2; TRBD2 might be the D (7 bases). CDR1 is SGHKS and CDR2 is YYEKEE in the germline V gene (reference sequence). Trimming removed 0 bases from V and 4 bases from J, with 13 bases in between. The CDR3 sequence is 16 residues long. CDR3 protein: CASSLAGGAGTGELFF. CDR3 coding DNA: TGTGCCAGCAGCTTGGCGGGGGGCGCGGGCACCGGGGAGCTGTTTTTT. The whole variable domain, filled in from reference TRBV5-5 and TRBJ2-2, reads DAGVTQSPTHLIKTRGQQVTLRCSPISGHKSVSWYQQVLGQGPQFIFQYYEKEERGRGNFPDRFSARQFPNYSSELNVNALLLGDSALYLCASSLAGGAGTGELFFGEGSRLTVL.

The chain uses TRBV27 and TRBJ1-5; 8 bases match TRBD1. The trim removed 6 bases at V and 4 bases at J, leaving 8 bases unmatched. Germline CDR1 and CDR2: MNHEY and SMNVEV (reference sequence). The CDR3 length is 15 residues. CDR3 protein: CASRLTGGGNQPQHF. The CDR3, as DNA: TGTGCCAGCAGACTAACAGGGGGAGGAAATCAGCCCCAGCATTTT.

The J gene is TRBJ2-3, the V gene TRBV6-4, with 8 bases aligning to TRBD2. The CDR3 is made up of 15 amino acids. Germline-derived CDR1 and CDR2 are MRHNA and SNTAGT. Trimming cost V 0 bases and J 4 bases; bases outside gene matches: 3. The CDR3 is CASSDSAGGSDTQYF. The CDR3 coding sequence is TGTGCCAGCAGTGACTCTGCGGGAGGCTCAGATACGCAGTATTTT.

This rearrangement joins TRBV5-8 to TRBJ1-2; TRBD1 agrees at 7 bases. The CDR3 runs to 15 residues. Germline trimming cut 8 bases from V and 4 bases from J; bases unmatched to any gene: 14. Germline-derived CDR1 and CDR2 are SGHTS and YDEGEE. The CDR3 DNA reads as TGTGCCAGTAATTATAGGGACAGCCCTTTCTATGGCTACACCTTC. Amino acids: CASNYRDSPFYGYTF.

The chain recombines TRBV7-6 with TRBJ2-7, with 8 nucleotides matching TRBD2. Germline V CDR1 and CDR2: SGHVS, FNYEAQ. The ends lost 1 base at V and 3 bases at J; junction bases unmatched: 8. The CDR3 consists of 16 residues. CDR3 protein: CASSLGLAGLVYEQYF. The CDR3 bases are TGTGCCAGCAGCTTAGGGCTAGCGGGCCTAGTCTACGAGCAGTACTTC.

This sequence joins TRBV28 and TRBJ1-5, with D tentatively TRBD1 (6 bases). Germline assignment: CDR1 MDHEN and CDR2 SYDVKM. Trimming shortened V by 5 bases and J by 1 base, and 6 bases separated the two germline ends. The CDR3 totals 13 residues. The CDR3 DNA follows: TGTGCCAGCAGTCAGGGGAGCAATCAGCCCCAGCATTTT. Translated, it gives CASSQGSNQPQHF. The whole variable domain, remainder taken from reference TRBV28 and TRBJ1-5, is DVKVTQSSRYLVKRTGEKVFLECVQDMDHENMFWYRQDPGLGLRLIYFSYDVKMKEKGDIPEGYSVSREKKERFSLILESASTNQTSMYLCASSQGSNQPQHFGDGTRLSIL.

CDR3 nucleotide sequence: TGTGCCAGCAGTTCGGGACAGGGCTTCTACGAGCAGTACTTC. Translating it yields CASSSGQGFYEQYF. The J gene is TRBJ2-5, the V gene TRBV27, with 9 bases fitting TRBD1. The tail of the sequence fits TRBJ2-7 better, so the J call may be wrong. The CDR3 extends over 14 amino acids. Germline values: CDR1 MNHEY, CDR2 SMNVEV (reference sequence).

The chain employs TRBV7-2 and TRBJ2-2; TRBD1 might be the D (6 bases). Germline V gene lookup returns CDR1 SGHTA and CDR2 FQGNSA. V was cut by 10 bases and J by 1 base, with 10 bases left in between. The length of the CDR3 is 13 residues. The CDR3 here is CANRAGNTGELFF. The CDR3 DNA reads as TGTGCCAACAGGGCGGGGAACACCGGGGAGCTGTTTTTT. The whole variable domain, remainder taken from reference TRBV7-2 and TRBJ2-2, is GAGVSQSPSNKVTEKGKDVELRCDPISGHTALYWYRQSLGQGLEFLIYFQGNSAPDKSGLPSDRFSAERTGGSVSTLTIQRTQQEDSAVYLCANRAGNTGELFFGEGSRLTVL.

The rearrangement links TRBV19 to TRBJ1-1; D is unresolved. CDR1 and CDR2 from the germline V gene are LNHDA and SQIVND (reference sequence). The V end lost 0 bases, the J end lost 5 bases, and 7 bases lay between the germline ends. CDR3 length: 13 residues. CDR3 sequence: CASSIDWETEAFF. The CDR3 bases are TGTGCCAGTAGTATAGATTGGGAGACTGAAGCTTTCTTT.

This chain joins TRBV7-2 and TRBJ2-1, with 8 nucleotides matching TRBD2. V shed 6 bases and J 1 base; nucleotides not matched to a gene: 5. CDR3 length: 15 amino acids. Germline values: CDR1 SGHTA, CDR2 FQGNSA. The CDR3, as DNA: TGTGCCAGCAGTGAGGGCGGGAGGTCCTACAATGAGCAGTTCTTC. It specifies CASSEGGRSYNEQFF.

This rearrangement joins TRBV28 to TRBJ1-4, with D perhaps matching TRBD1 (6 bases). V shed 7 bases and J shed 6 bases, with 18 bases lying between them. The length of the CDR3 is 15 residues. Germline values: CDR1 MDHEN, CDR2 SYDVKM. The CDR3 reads CASTLAGDNYEKLFF. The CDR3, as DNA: TGTGCCAGCACTCTCGCGGGGGACAACTATGAAAAACTGTTTTTT.

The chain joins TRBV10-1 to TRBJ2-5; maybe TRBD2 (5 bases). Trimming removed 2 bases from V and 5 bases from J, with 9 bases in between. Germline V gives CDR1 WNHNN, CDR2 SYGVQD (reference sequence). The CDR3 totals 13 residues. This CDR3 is CASSERGWETQYF. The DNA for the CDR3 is TGCGCCAGCAGTGAGCGGGGATGGGAGACCCAGTACTTC.

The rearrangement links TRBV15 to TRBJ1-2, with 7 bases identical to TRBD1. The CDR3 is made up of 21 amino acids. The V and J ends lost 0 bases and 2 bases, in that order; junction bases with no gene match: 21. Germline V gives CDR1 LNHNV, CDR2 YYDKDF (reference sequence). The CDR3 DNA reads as TGTGCCACCAGCAGAGATTCCCTGTTGATAGGGGGCGGAGGTTGGAACTATGGCTACACCTTC. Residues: CATSRDSLLIGGGGWNYGYTF.

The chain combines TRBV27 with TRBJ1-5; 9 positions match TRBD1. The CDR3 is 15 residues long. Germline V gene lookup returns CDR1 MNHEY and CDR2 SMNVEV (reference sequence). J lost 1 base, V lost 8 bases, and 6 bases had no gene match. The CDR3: CASRSGQGSNQPQHF. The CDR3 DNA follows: TGTGCCAGCCGATCGGGACAGGGCAGCAATCAGCCCCAGCATTTT.

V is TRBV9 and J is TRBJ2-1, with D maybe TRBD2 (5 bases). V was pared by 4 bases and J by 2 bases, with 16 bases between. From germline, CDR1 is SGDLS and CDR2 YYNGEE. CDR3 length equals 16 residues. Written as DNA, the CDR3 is TGTGCCAGCAGCACACGTACATTACTAGCCTACAATGAGCAGTTCTTC. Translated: CASSTRTLLAYNEQFF.

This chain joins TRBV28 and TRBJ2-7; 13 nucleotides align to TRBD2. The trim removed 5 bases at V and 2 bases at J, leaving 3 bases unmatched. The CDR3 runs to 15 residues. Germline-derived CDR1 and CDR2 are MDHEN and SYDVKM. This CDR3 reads CASSPGTSGAYEQYF. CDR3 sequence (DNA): TGTGCCAGCAGTCCCGGGACTAGCGGGGCCTACGAGCAGTACTTC.

The CDR3 nucleotides are TGTGCCAGCAGCCCAGGGGCGGGACTAGCGTACAATGAGCAGTTCTTC. It specifies CASSPGAGLAYNEQFF. The V call is TRBV9, the J call TRBJ2-1; 10 bases match TRBD2. The CDR3 spans 16 residues. Per germline, CDR1 SGDLS and CDR2 YYNGEE. After removal of 4 bases from V and 4 bases from J, the junction contained 8 bases not matched to a gene.